A single sample gave rise to the 20 T cell receptor beta chains below, sequenced in a study of T-cell reconstitution after alpha-beta-depleted transplantation in children. This sample's TCRbeta library carried unique molecular identifier barcodes. One entry per CDR3 protein, called by TCRdb with MiXCR from the PCR reads. The sample contains 450,000 to 600,000 distinct CDR3 sequences, 10% to 15% of which appear only once. The source was PBMCs, mostly from graft donor cells, collected 360 days after TCRalphabeta/CD19-depleted stem cell transplant. These receptors all come from a male patient aged 10 to 17 who had a stem cell transplant for acute myeloid leukemia, so the T cells may come from the graft donor.

This clonotype showed up many times. Here the CDR3 DNA reads TGTGCCAGCAGTTACCGCAACCTCGGCAATGAGCAGTTCTTC. Protein sequence: CASSYRNLGNEQFF. The V call is TRBV6-2 or TRBV6-3, the J call TRBJ2-1; D unresolved. Germline V gene data show CDR1 as MNHEY and CDR2 as SVGEGT. CDR3 length: 14 residues. V dropped 2 bases and J dropped 6 bases, with 11 bases sitting between them.

This clonotype was counted at least ten times. The chain links TRBV27 to TRBJ1-4, with D maybe TRBD1 (6 bases). The CDR3 is 13 residues long. V lost 6 bases to trimming and J lost 11 bases, with 16 bases between them. Germline CDR1 and CDR2: MNHEY and SMNVEV (reference sequence). CDR3 loop: CASRRRVTGKLFF. For the CDR3, the DNA is TGTGCCAGCAGGCGACGGGTTACAGGGAAACTGTTTTTT.

This clonotype appeared a single time. The chain joins TRBV29-1 to TRBJ2-7; weak D call: TRBD2 (5 bases). V lost 6 bases, J lost 4 bases, and 10 bases lay in between. Germline CDR1 reads SQVTM; CDR2 reads ANQGSEA. CDR3 length: 11 amino acids. In DNA form, the CDR3 reads TGCAGCGTCCATGGAGGATACGAGCAGTACTTC. It encodes CSVHGGYEQYF.

This clonotype was observed once. The chain is built from TRBV2 and TRBJ2-3; D possibly corresponds to TRBD2 (6 bases). Per germline, CDR1 SNHLY and CDR2 FYNNEI. This CDR3 comprises 19 residues. DNA for the CDR3: TGTACCATCTGTTTAGTACTGGGTCCGAGGGGAGGCGGCACAGATACGCAGTATTTT. Protein: CTICLVLGPRGGGTDTQYF.

The sample holds many counts of this clonotype. The rearrangement joins TRBV6-6 to TRBJ1-3; D not certain. The V end was cut by 7 bases, the J end by 4 bases, with 2 bases between. The length of the CDR3 is 10 residues. Germline CDR1 MNHNY, CDR2 SVGAGI (reference sequence). This CDR3 is CASMGNTIYF. CDR3 coding DNA: TGTGCCAGCATGGGAAACACCATATATTTT.

This chain connects TRBV15 to TRBJ1-5; the D is unclear. This CDR3 comprises 12 residues. Trimming removed 9 bases at V and 6 bases at J, with 12 bases between. Germline assignment: CDR1 LNHNV and CDR2 YYDKDF (reference sequence). This CDR3 is CATLSPGQPQHF. The DNA of the CDR3 is TGTGCCACACTCAGCCCTGGTCAGCCCCAGCATTTT.

The J gene is TRBJ2-3, the V gene TRBV12-3 or TRBV12-4; 7 bases align to TRBD1. Trimming took 2 bases from V and 0 from J; bases not matched to a gene: 8. This CDR3 comprises 17 residues. The CDR3 sequence is CASSLRGPLTSTDTQYF. DNA for the CDR3: TGTGCCAGCAGTTTAAGGGGGCCCCTTACTAGCACAGATACGCAGTATTTT.

This chain joins TRBV19 and TRBJ2-1; D is uncertain. CDR3 length equals 13 residues. Trimming took 2 bases from V and 7 from J, leaving 9 bases between them. Germline loops: CDR1 LNHDA, CDR2 SQIVND (reference sequence). The CDR3 loop is CASSINIANEQFF. Here the CDR3 DNA reads TGTGCCAGTAGTATAAATATAGCAAATGAGCAGTTCTTC.

As concerns this clonotype: At one of its ends the junction is not consistent with the germline gene, which may arise from a read error. The gene calls are TRBV5-6 and TRBJ2-2; D gene ambiguous. The V gene's germline CDR1 is SGHDT and CDR2 YYEEEE. This CDR3 spans 13 amino acids. The DNA for the CDR3 is TGTGCCAGCAGCTTGGGGAACCCCGGGGAGCTGTTTTTT. This gives the protein CASSLGNPGELFF.

This clonotype was seen many times. The chain links TRBV12-3 or TRBV12-4 to TRBJ2-7, with D possibly being TRBD1 or TRBD2 (7 bases each). CDR3 size: 15 residues. V was cut by 5 bases and J by 3 bases, with 17 bases left in between. CDR3 nucleotide sequence: TGTGCCAGCAGTGTCTACAGGGGAGGGGGCTACGAGCAGTACTTC. Translated: CASSVYRGGGYEQYF.

This clonotype was seen only a few times. This rearrangement joins TRBV5-1 to TRBJ2-1; D is unresolved. Trimming removed 4 bases at V and 4 bases at J, with 18 bases between. Germline-derived CDR1 and CDR2 are SGHRS and YFSETQ. The CDR3 runs to 16 residues. CDR3 bases: TGCGCCAGCAGCCTCCTAAGGTCGCAACCTTACAATGAGCAGTTCTTC. Protein: CASSLLRSQPYNEQFF.

This chain joins TRBV29-1 and TRBJ2-5, with D tentatively TRBD1 (6 bases). Trimming took 3 bases from V and 5 from J, leaving 16 bases between them. CDR1 is SQVTM, CDR2 ANQGSEA, per germline. The CDR3 sequence is 14 residues long. The CDR3 DNA is TGCAGCGTTGATTCCGGCAGGGGACGCGAGACCCAGTACTTC. Protein product: CSVDSGRGRETQYF. The whole variable domain, remainder taken from reference TRBV29-1 and TRBJ2-5, is SAVISQKPSRDICQRGTSLTIQCQVDSQVTMMFWYRQQPGQSLTLIATANQGSEATYESGFVIDKFPISRPNLTFSTLTVSNMSPEDSSIYLCSVDSGRGRETQYFGPGTRLLVL.

This clonotype was counted ten times or more. This sequence joins TRBV6-1 and TRBJ2-7; D could derive from TRBD1 or TRBD2 (5 bases each). V dropped 6 bases and J dropped 3 bases, with 15 bases sitting between them. This CDR3 is built from 14 residues. Germline values: CDR1 MNHNS, CDR2 SASEGT. CDR3 sequence: CASSRDAEYYEQYF. The DNA for the CDR3 is TGTGCCAGCAGCCGGGACGCAGAGTACTACGAGCAGTACTTC.

This rearrangement joins TRBV11-2 to TRBJ2-7, with 7 nucleotides matching TRBD1. The CDR3 length is 14 residues. Germline CDR1 and CDR2: SGHAT and FQNNGV. With 6 bases clipped from V and 3 bases from J, the junction kept 8 bases outside the gene matches. The chain's CDR3 is CASRNRDSYYEQYF. CDR3 DNA: TGTGCCAGCAGAAACCGGGACAGTTACTACGAGCAGTACTTC.

The chain joins TRBV24-1 to TRBJ2-5; TRBD2 matches at 11 bases. Looked up from germline, CDR1 is KGHDR and CDR2 is SFDVKD. The CDR3 runs 15 residues. The trim removed 5 bases at V and 3 bases at J, leaving 4 bases unmatched. CDR3 in amino acids: CATSGLGLAEETQYF. The CDR3 DNA reads as TGTGCCACCAGTGGCTTGGGACTAGCGGAAGAGACCCAGTACTTC.

This clonotype has at least ten counts. The J gene is TRBJ1-1, the V gene TRBV29-1; a weak D match, TRBD1 (6 bases). CDR3 length: 13 amino acids. Germline CDR1 and CDR2: SQVTM and ANQGSEA. Trimming shortened V by 7 bases and J by 0 bases, and 12 bases separated the two germline ends. The CDR3 nucleotides are TGCAGCGCCCCGACAGGCGTGAACACTGAAGCTTTCTTT. Its translation is CSAPTGVNTEAFF.

A few counts support this clonotype. The chain recombines TRBV19 with TRBJ1-5; D is possibly TRBD1 (6 bases). CDR3 length equals 15 residues. V was pared by 5 bases and J by 2 bases, with 13 bases between. CDR1 is LNHDA, CDR2 SQIVND, per germline (reference sequence). The CDR3 loop is CASSDAGARNQPQHF. In DNA, the CDR3 is TGTGCCAGTAGTGACGCGGGGGCACGCAATCAGCCCCAGCATTTT.

The chain combines TRBV2 with TRBJ2-1; TRBD1 might be the D (5 bases). The germline CDR1 and CDR2 sequences are SNHLY and FYNNEI. The length of the CDR3 is 15 residues. The V end was cut by 8 bases, the J end by 2 bases, with 16 bases between. CDR3: CASGYRIGAYNEQFF. The DNA of the CDR3 is TGTGCCAGCGGGTACCGAATAGGGGCCTACAATGAGCAGTTCTTC.

The chain combines TRBV18 with TRBJ2-7; possibly TRBD1 or TRBD2 for D (5 bases each). V lost 3 bases and J lost 4, with 13 bases in between. CDR1 and CDR2 (germline): KGHSH, LQKENI. CDR3 length: 14 residues. The CDR3 DNA reads as TGTGCCAGCTCACCGGGACCTTACGGATACGAGCAGTACTTC. Translated, it gives CASSPGPYGYEQYF.

This clonotype was detected only a few times. The V call is TRBV6-1, the J call TRBJ2-7; D is perhaps TRBD1 (5 bases). V lost 7 bases and J 0 bases, leaving 13 bases between the germline ends. This CDR3 has 14 residues. Germline-derived CDR1 and CDR2 are MNHNS and SASEGT. The CDR3 DNA reads as TGTGCCAGCACCCAGTTAGGGGTCTCCTACGAGCAGTACTTC. It translates to CASTQLGVSYEQYF.